The 26 T cell receptor beta chains in this list originate from one sample, sequenced in a study of monozygotic twins with inflammatory bowel disease. TCRdb re-called the 5' RACE reads and gives one entry per CDR3 protein, without DNA. The sample totals about 380,000 distinct CDR3 sequences; its top ten clones hold just over 2.5%. What was sequenced was blood. The receptors were gathered from a human donor with ulcerative colitis or Crohn's disease, or a healthy co-twin of an affected twin (not recorded which).

This chain uses TRBV7-2 with TRBJ1-5; the TRBD1 assignment by TCRdb is unverifiable without DNA. Germline V CDR1 and CDR2: SGHTA, FQGNSA. The CDR3 consists of 14 residues. CDR3 residues: CASSPEGANQPQHF.

CDR3 sequence reads: CASSLSQGAYEQYF. The gene calls are TRBV28 and TRBJ2-7. The CDR3 has 14 residues. Germline V gene data show CDR1 as MDHEN and CDR2 as SYDVKM.

The CDR3 region is CSVGDRDRYEQYF. The gene calls are TRBV29-1 and TRBJ2-7; the D call of TRBD1 rests on TCRdb alone, since no DNA is present to check it. CDR3 length equals 13 residues. Germline V gene lookup returns CDR1 SQVTM and CDR2 ANQGSEA.

The gene calls are TRBV7-7 and TRBJ2-3. Germline lookup yields CDR1 SSHAT and CDR2 FNYEAQ (reference sequence). The CDR3 runs 14 residues. CDR3 protein: CASSLIGSTDTQYF.

This chain connects TRBV20-1 to TRBJ1-5. The CDR3 has 16 amino acids. CDR1 and CDR2 from the germline V gene are DFQATT and SNEGSKA (reference sequence). The chain's CDR3 is CSARQGGGGGNQPQHF.

V is TRBV9 and J is TRBJ1-2; TCRdb calls TRBD1, which cannot be checked without DNA. This CDR3 is 12 amino acids long. CDR1 is SGDLS, CDR2 YYNGEE, per germline. The CDR3 is CASSDPGDGYTF.

The chain is built from TRBV25-1 and TRBJ2-5; TCRdb gives TRBD2 as the D gene, but with no DNA this cannot be confirmed. CDR3 length equals 14 residues. Germline CDR1 reads MGHDK; CDR2 reads SYGVNS. CDR3 loop: CASSESGGTETQYF.

The J gene is TRBJ1-1, the V gene TRBV30; no DNA is available, so the TRBD1 call from TCRdb remains unchecked. Germline values: CDR1 GTSNPN, CDR2 SVGIG (reference sequence). The CDR3 totals 14 residues. This CDR3 reads CAWSAGRLNTEAFF.

The chain recombines TRBV6-2 or TRBV6-3 with TRBJ1-1; as DNA is missing, the TRBD1 call by TCRdb cannot be tested. The CDR3 totals 18 residues. Per germline, CDR1 MNHEY and CDR2 SVGEGT. CDR3 region: CASSYLTLSTDRDTEAFF.

This chain uses TRBV7-7 with TRBJ2-1. The CDR3 consists of 14 residues. CDR1 and CDR2 from the germline V gene are SSHAT and FNYEAQ (reference sequence). This CDR3 is CASSLNVGYNEQFF.

This chain links TRBV4-3 with TRBJ1-2. There are 14 residues in the CDR3. The germline V gene has CDR1 LGHNA and CDR2 YSLEER. The CDR3: CASSQDIGIYGYTF.

The V and J genes are TRBV6-1 and TRBJ2-6; TCRdb's assignment of TRBD2 cannot be checked, as there is no DNA. Per germline, CDR1 MNHNS and CDR2 SASEGT. The CDR3 is 16 residues long. The CDR3 reads CASNPPQVSGANVLTF.

The chain carries TRBV12-3 or TRBV12-4 and TRBJ1-1. The CDR3 has 11 residues. The CDR3 sequence: CASNLNTEAFF.

This chain uses TRBV29-1 with TRBJ1-1; TCRdb lists TRBD1, though no DNA is available to test this call. This CDR3 has 15 amino acids. From germline, CDR1 is SQVTM and CDR2 ANQGSEA. CDR3 protein: CSVEGTGGLNTEAFF.

The chain uses TRBV7-9 and TRBJ1-4; TCRdb returns TRBD1, unconfirmable since there is no DNA. CDR1 is SEHNR and CDR2 is FQNEAQ in the germline V gene (reference sequence). The CDR3 extends over 17 amino acids. The CDR3: CASSRGTGWTINEKLFF.

The genes are TRBV27 and TRBJ2-7; TCRdb calls TRBD1, which cannot be checked without DNA. CDR1 is MNHEY, CDR2 SMNVEV, per germline (reference sequence). The CDR3 is 14 amino acids. The CDR3 spells CASSLSRGLYEQYF.

This chain links TRBV5-1 with TRBJ2-5; TCRdb indicates TRBD1, and absent DNA this call remains unverified. From germline, CDR1 is SGHRS and CDR2 YFSETQ. This CDR3 spans 14 amino acids. CDR3 amino acids: CASRPGQLQETQYF.

The J gene is TRBJ2-5, the V gene TRBV7-9. CDR3 length: 14 amino acids. Germline V gives CDR1 SEHNR, CDR2 FQNEAQ (reference sequence). CDR3 sequence reads: CASSSYLELGTQYF.

V and J are TRBV9 and TRBJ1-1; TCRdb's D call, TRBD1, is unchecked because there is no DNA. Germline lookup yields CDR1 SGDLS and CDR2 YYNGEE. This CDR3 has 12 residues. The CDR3 region is CASSPTGSLAFF.

The rearrangement joins TRBV6-6 to TRBJ1-5. Germline V gene sequence: CDR1 MNHNY, CDR2 SVGAGI (reference sequence). This CDR3 is built from 14 residues. This CDR3 is CASSYGNGPQPQHF.

The J gene is TRBJ1-1, the V gene TRBV20-1. The CDR3 length is 16 residues. The germline V gene has CDR1 DFQATT and CDR2 SNEGSKA (reference sequence). CDR3 sequence: CSARDYGRTLLAEAFF.

The chain recombines TRBV20-1 with TRBJ2-2; absent DNA, TCRdb's TRBD1 call cannot be checked. This CDR3 contains 13 residues. Germline CDR1 reads DFQATT; CDR2 reads SNEGSKA (reference sequence). CDR3 in amino acids: CSARGQPGGELFF.

The V call is TRBV4-1, the J call TRBJ2-3. The CDR3 length is 13 residues. Per germline, CDR1 MGHRA and CDR2 YSYEKL. Here the CDR3 reads CASSQYMRDTQYF.

This chain connects TRBV4-1 to TRBJ2-1; TCRdb designates TRBD1, a call that cannot be tested without DNA. Germline CDR1 is MGHRA and CDR2 is YSYEKL. This CDR3 comprises 15 residues. This CDR3 is CASSRGDRNYNEQFF.

The J gene is TRBJ2-3, the V gene TRBV20-1; no DNA is available, so the TRBD2 call from TCRdb remains unchecked. The V gene's germline CDR1 is DFQATT and CDR2 SNEGSKA (reference sequence). CDR3 size: 16 residues. The CDR3 region is CSARARGGGVTDTQYF.

The genes are TRBV5-1 and TRBJ2-1; with no DNA, the TCRdb D assignment of TRBD1 cannot be verified. The CDR3 runs to 12 residues. Per germline, CDR1 SGHRS and CDR2 YFSETQ. The CDR3 here is CASSFTGEGQFF.